The 20 T cell receptor beta chains below were found in one sample sequenced in a study of long-term antiretroviral therapy in people with HIV. The assay used was immunoSEQ (version v3.0), run at survey level. TCRdb's copy holds only in-frame clones and misses some; the assay was immunoSEQ multiplex PCR. The sample includes about 39,000 clones, about 88% of them seen just once. This specimen was unsorted PBMCs, taken just before starting antiretroviral therapy. The receptors stem from a woman younger than 35 with HIV.

V is TRBV7-2 and J is TRBJ2-7, with D hard to call. Germline CDR1 is SGHTA and CDR2 is FQGNSA. The CDR3 extends over 15 amino acids. Deletions cut 5 bases from V and 0 bases from J, with 14 bases between. CDR3 sequence reads: CASSLAPSSSYEQYF. In nucleotides, the CDR3 is TGTGCCAGCAGCCTCGCGCCTTCGAGCTCCTACGAGCAGTACTTC.

This rearrangement joins TRBV9 to TRBJ1-3, with D hard to call. V lost 3 bases and J 1 base, leaving 11 bases between the germline ends. Germline V lookup: CDR1 SGDLS, CDR2 YYNGEE. The length of the CDR3 is 15 residues. CDR3 sequence: CASSADPTSGNTIYF. CDR3 coding DNA: TGTGCCAGCAGCGCAGACCCCACTTCTGGAAACACCATATATTTT.

The genes are TRBV4-3 and TRBJ1-1; maybe TRBD1 (5 bases). The ends were cut back, 0 bases at V and 1 base at J, with 12 bases in the middle. Germline V lookup: CDR1 LGHNA, CDR2 YSLEER. This CDR3 has 16 amino acids. CDR3 in DNA: TGCGCCAGCAGCCAAGATAGCGGGGGTTGGAACACTGAAGCTTTCTTT. Its translation is CASSQDSGGWNTEAFF.

The gene calls are TRBV7-2 and TRBJ2-5; D ambiguous. The V gene lost 4 bases and the J gene lost 2 bases, with 5 bases spanning the gap. Germline CDR1 SGHTA, CDR2 FQGNSA. CDR3 length: 12 residues. CDR3 amino acids: CASSSQQETQYF. CDR3 DNA sequence: TGTGCCAGCAGCTCGCAGCAAGAGACCCAGTACTTC.

V usage is TRBV9 and J usage is TRBJ2-7; 10 bases match TRBD1. The CDR3 runs to 13 residues. The junction had 2 bases not matched to a gene; V was cut back by 2 bases and J by 6 bases. Germline loops: CDR1 SGDLS, CDR2 YYNGEE. The CDR3 DNA follows: TGTGCCAGCAGCGTGGGACAGGGGACCGAGCAGTACTTC. As protein: CASSVGQGTEQYF.

J is TRBJ1-2 and V is TRBV19; D gene uncertain. This CDR3 is built from 13 residues. Per germline, CDR1 LNHDA and CDR2 SQIVND (reference sequence). V lost 1 base and J lost 4, with 7 bases in between. CDR3 sequence: CASSIGELYGYTF. The CDR3 DNA sequence: TGTGCCAGTAGTATAGGCGAACTCTATGGCTACACCTTC.

The chain couples TRBV5-6 to TRBJ2-7, with TRBD2 identical over 9 bases. Per germline, CDR1 SGHDT and CDR2 YYEEEE. Unmatched junction bases numbered 7, after V lost 0 bases and J lost 3 bases. There are 16 residues in the CDR3. The CDR3 reads CASSLVHSGSGYEQYF. CDR3 in DNA: TGTGCCAGCAGCTTGGTTCATAGCGGGAGCGGCTACGAGCAGTACTTC.

In its sample, this clone was seen a few times. This chain joins TRBV5-5 and TRBJ1-5, with TRBD1 matching over 8 bases. The germline gives CDR1 SGHKS, CDR2 YYEKEE (reference sequence). The CDR3 extends over 14 amino acids. V lost 4 bases to trimming and J lost 4 bases; unmatched junction nucleotides: 4. CDR3 amino acids: CASSPTGGNQPQHF. CDR3 DNA: TGTGCCAGCAGCCCTACAGGGGGGAATCAGCCCCAGCATTTT. The full variable domain, completed using reference TRBV5-5 and TRBJ1-5, is DAGVTQSPTHLIKTRGQQVTLRCSPISGHKSVSWYQQVLGQGPQFIFQYYEKEERGRGNFPDRFSARQFPNYSSELNVNALLLGDSALYLCASSPTGGNQPQHFGDGTRLSIL.

This clone was detected once. J is TRBJ1-1 and V is TRBV21-1. TRBV21-1 is noted as a pseudogene. The CDR3 totals 10 residues. CDR3 residues: CARARQEAFF. The CDR3 DNA reads TGTGCCAGGGCCCGGCAGGAAGCTTTCTTT.

This clone came up once. The chain uses TRBV7-2 and TRBJ2-1; TRBD2 matches at 7 bases. With V trimmed by 1 base and J by 4 bases, 4 bases remained unmatched. Germline CDR1 reads SGHTA; CDR2 reads FQGNSA. This CDR3 region has 15 residues. The CDR3 protein is CASSLVVGGYNEQFF. The CDR3 region has the DNA TGTGCCAGCAGCTTAGTGGTGGGGGGGTACAATGAGCAGTTCTTC.

The V gene is TRBV28, the J gene TRBJ2-7, with 10 nucleotides matching TRBD2. Germline CDR1 and CDR2: MDHEN and SYDVKM. CDR3 size: 15 residues. J was trimmed by 4 bases and V by 3 bases; bases with no gene match: 6. The DNA for the CDR3 is TGTGCCAGCAGTTTTCCGCTAGCGGGAGAGTACGAGCAGTACTTC. Protein sequence: CASSFPLAGEYEQYF.

The chain has TRBV7-6 and TRBJ2-2, with D tentatively TRBD2 (5 bases). V lost 0 bases and J lost 7, with 12 bases in between. The germline V gene encodes CDR1 SGHVS and CDR2 FNYEAQ. The CDR3 is 15 amino acids. The CDR3: CASSLAEAPIGELFF. The CDR3 nucleotides are TGTGCCAGCAGCTTAGCGGAGGCTCCTATCGGGGAGCTGTTTTTT. Supplemented by reference TRBV7-6 and TRBJ2-2, the full variable domain reads GAGVSQSPRYKVTKRGQDVALRCDPISGHVSLYWYRQALGQGPEFLTYFNYEAQQDKSGLPNDRFSAERPEGSISTLTIQRTEQRDSAMYRCASSLAEAPIGELFFGEGSRLTVL.

This chain uses TRBV4-1 with TRBJ1-6; possible D gene TRBD1, 5 bases. CDR3 length: 18 residues. V lost 0 bases to trimming and J lost 7 bases, with 19 bases between them. CDR1 is MGHRA, CDR2 YSYEKL, per germline. The CDR3 loop is CASSQDGTQSTRNSPLHF. The CDR3 DNA is TGCGCCAGCAGCCAAGATGGGACGCAGTCGACCAGGAATTCACCCCTCCACTTT.

This clone appeared a single time. The V gene is TRBV10-3, the J gene TRBJ2-1; D is possibly TRBD1 (6 bases). The V gene lost 7 bases and the J gene lost 5 bases, with 9 bases spanning the gap. The germline CDR1 and CDR2 sequences are ENHRY and SYGVKD. CDR3 length equals 12 residues. The CDR3 DNA sequence: TGTGCCATCATCGGACAGAACAATGAGCAGTTCTTC. Translation: CAIIGQNNEQFF.

V is TRBV6-5 and J is TRBJ2-3, with D perhaps TRBD1 (6 bases). Per the germline V gene, CDR1 is MNHEY and CDR2 is SVGAGI. V gave up 8 bases and J gave up 2 bases, with 14 bases separating them. The CDR3 spans 14 residues. In nucleotides, the CDR3 is TGTGCCAGCCAACAGGGTGGTTCCACAGATACGCAGTATTTT. Translation: CASQQGGSTDTQYF.

The chain recombines TRBV27 with TRBJ2-5; either TRBD1 or TRBD2 may supply D (5 bases each). CDR3 length: 16 residues. Trimming left V 1 base short and J 5 bases short, with 17 bases between. Germline V gene lookup returns CDR1 MNHEY and CDR2 SMNVEV (reference sequence). The CDR3 DNA is TGTGCCAGCAGTTTATGGGGCAGTAAGTCGGGGGAGACCCAGTACTTC. Encoded protein: CASSLWGSKSGETQYF.

This chain links TRBV7-2 with TRBJ2-7; 13 nucleotides agree with TRBD2. The J segment lost 3 bases and the V segment lost 4 bases, leaving 15 bases of the junction unmatched. The length of the CDR3 is 19 residues. The germline CDR1 and CDR2 sequences are SGHTA and FQGNSA. CDR3 sequence reads: CASSSRLAGGRRSLYEQYF. The CDR3 nucleotides are TGTGCCAGCAGCTCGAGACTAGCGGGAGGACGTCGAAGCCTCTACGAGCAGTACTTC.

The chain recombines TRBV7-8 with TRBJ2-3; D not resolved. V was clipped by 10 bases and J by 2 bases, with 7 bases between them. Germline V gene lookup returns CDR1 SGHVS and CDR2 FQNEAQ. This CDR3 region has 11 residues. The CDR3 region is CAIQPTDTQYF. CDR3 DNA sequence: TGTGCCATCCAGCCCACAGATACGCAGTATTTT.

The chain links TRBV12-5 to TRBJ2-1, with 9 positions matching TRBD1. The CDR3 contains 13 residues. Trimming took 5 bases from V and 6 from J; bases not matched to a gene: 2. From germline, CDR1 is LGHNT and CDR2 FRNRAP. The CDR3 sequence: CASGLTGGNEQFF. The CDR3 DNA reads as TGTGCTAGTGGTCTGACAGGGGGCAATGAGCAGTTCTTC.

This clone has just one count. V and J are TRBV28 and TRBJ2-7, with unresolved D. The CDR3 contains 11 residues. Per germline, CDR1 MDHEN and CDR2 SYDVKM. Trimming took 2 bases from V and 5 from J, leaving 4 bases between them. Here the CDR3 reads CASSLVHEQYF. The CDR3 DNA follows: TGTGCCAGCAGTTTAGTCCACGAGCAGTACTTC.